Following are 20 T cell receptor beta chains from one sample sequenced in a study of control samples from healthy donors and cancer patients. Sequencing used immunoSEQ multiplex PCR; TCRdb keeps in-frame clones, though not all of them. This table has roughly 400,000 clones, over 75% appearing once. Sequencing was carried out using PBMCs. Receptors originate from a man aged 35 to 55 with head and neck cancer.

Note on this clone: This may be a read error, as it is one base from a much larger clone. The chain carries TRBV2 and TRBJ1-1; D call uncertain. V lost 7 bases and J lost 1, with 4 bases in between. This CDR3 contains 11 residues. Per germline, CDR1 SNHLY and CDR2 FYNNEI. CDR3 DNA sequence: TGTGCCAGCAAGGAGAACACTGAAGCTTTCTTT. Protein product: CASKENTEAFF.

V usage is TRBV18 and J usage is TRBJ2-7; D unresolved. This CDR3 has 15 amino acids. Germline V gene data show CDR1 as KGHSH and CDR2 as LQKENI. Trimming shortened V by 2 bases and J by 0 bases, and 11 bases separated the two germline ends. The DNA of the CDR3 is TGTGCCAGCTCACCAGGCCAGAGTAGCTCCTACGAGCAGTACTTC. This encodes CASSPGQSSSYEQYF.

This chain joins TRBV7-2 and TRBJ1-2; D may be TRBD1 (5 bases). Trimming removed 5 bases from V and 4 bases from J, with 14 bases in between. CDR3 length: 14 amino acids. The germline V gene has CDR1 SGHTA and CDR2 FQGNSA. Here the CDR3 reads CASSPDQGFYGYTF. The DNA for the CDR3 is TGTGCCAGCAGCCCCGACCAGGGTTTCTATGGCTACACCTTC.

The rearrangement uses TRBV5-1 and TRBJ1-1; D ambiguous. Trimming pared 0 bases from V and 1 base from J, leaving 13 bases between. CDR3 length equals 16 residues. Germline-derived CDR1 and CDR2 are SGHRS and YFSETQ. CDR3 sequence (DNA): TGCGCCAGCAGCTTGGCCATGACCCCGGGGAACACTGAAGCTTTCTTT. Protein: CASSLAMTPGNTEAFF.

Points on this clone: This same CDR3 is encoded by further DNA sequences in the sample. The genes are TRBV7-3 and TRBJ2-1, with D perhaps matching TRBD2 (6 bases). Germline CDR1 is SGHTA and CDR2 is FQGTGA. CDR3 size: 13 residues. The V end lost 4 bases, the J end lost 6 bases, and 10 bases lay between the germline ends. CDR3 nucleotides: TGTGCCAGCAGCTCGACTAGGGGCAATGAGCAGTTCTTC. This translates into CASSSTRGNEQFF.

This chain uses TRBV27 with TRBJ2-1; TRBD1 aligns across 8 bases. With 8 bases clipped from V and 6 bases from J, the junction kept 9 bases outside the gene matches. Germline-derived CDR1 and CDR2 are MNHEY and SMNVEV (reference sequence). The CDR3 loop spans 14 amino acids. CDR3 residues: CASRGQGLGNEQFF. The CDR3 DNA reads as TGTGCCAGCCGAGGACAGGGCCTCGGCAATGAGCAGTTCTTC.

CDR3 amino acids: CSVGPSYNEQFF. In DNA form, the CDR3 reads TGCAGCGTTGGTCCCTCCTACAATGAGCAGTTCTTC. The chain recombines TRBV29-1 with TRBJ2-1; D not resolved. Germline assignment: CDR1 SQVTM and CDR2 ANQGSEA. Deletions cut 4 bases from V and 0 bases from J, with 4 bases between. The CDR3 extends over 12 amino acids.

This clone came up once. The CDR3 DNA reads TGTGCCAGCAGTGAGAGGACTAGCGGGAGATTTGAGCAGTTCTTC. This sequence encodes CASSERTSGRFEQFF. The rearrangement uses TRBV25-1 and TRBJ2-1; 13 nucleotides align to TRBD2. The junction had 5 bases not matched to a gene; V was cut back by 3 bases and J by 9 bases. The CDR3 extends over 15 amino acids. Germline assignment: CDR1 MGHDK and CDR2 SYGVNS. The full variable domain, rest sourced from reference TRBV25-1 and TRBJ2-1, is EADIYQTPRYLVIGTGKKITLECSQTMGHDKMYWYQQDPGMELHLIHYSYGVNSTEKGDLSSESTVSRIRTEHFPLTLESARPSHTSQYLCASSERTSGRFEQFFGPGTRLTVL.

The gene calls are TRBV4-3 and TRBJ1-5; D is ambiguous. This CDR3 contains 14 residues. Trimming removed 0 bases from V and 3 bases from J, with 6 bases in between. Per germline, CDR1 LGHNA and CDR2 YSLEER. The CDR3, as DNA: TGCGCCAGCAGCCAAGATACCGTCAATCAGCCCCAGCATTTT. Translating it yields CASSQDTVNQPQHF.

A note on this clone: This CDR3 is also generated by other DNA sequences in the sample. The rearrangement uses TRBV11-3 and TRBJ2-3; D call uncertain. The germline V gene has CDR1 SGHNT and CDR2 YENEEA. V lost 1 base and J lost 0, with 5 bases in between. The CDR3 length is 14 residues. The DNA of the CDR3 is TGTGCCAGCAGCTTAGGGCCTAGCACAGATACGCAGTATTTT. Amino acid sequence: CASSLGPSTDTQYF.

The chain couples TRBV28 to TRBJ1-6; 8 bases line up with TRBD1. Germline V CDR1 and CDR2: MDHEN, SYDVKM. The CDR3 spans 14 residues. V was clipped by 6 bases and J by 6 bases; unmatched bases: 4. CDR3 sequence (DNA): TGTGCCAGCAGGTGGACAGGGACTAATTCACCCCTCCACTTT. It specifies CASRWTGTNSPLHF.

This clone was found once. This sequence joins TRBV19 and TRBJ2-7, with 11 nucleotides matching TRBD2. The CDR3 consists of 14 residues. Germline values: CDR1 LNHDA, CDR2 SQIVND (reference sequence). V gave up 8 bases and J gave up 0 bases; unmatched junction bases: 3. CDR3 DNA sequence: TGTGCCAGTGGCGGGACTAGCGGCTCCTACGAGCAGTACTTC. This encodes CASGGTSGSYEQYF.

The chain carries TRBV5-5 and TRBJ1-5; D unresolved. The V and J ends lost 1 base and 5 bases respectively, with 13 bases between them. The CDR3 consists of 15 residues. Germline CDR1 SGHKS, CDR2 YYEKEE (reference sequence). This CDR3 is CASSLLGLGDQPQHF. The CDR3 DNA sequence: TGTGCCAGCAGCTTGTTAGGGTTAGGCGATCAGCCCCAGCATTTT.

This chain connects TRBV12-3 or TRBV12-4 to TRBJ1-2; TRBD1 aligns across 10 bases. The CDR3 has 13 amino acids. V dropped 5 bases and J dropped 6; count of bases not matched to a gene: 3. As DNA, the CDR3 is TGTGCCAGCAGTCCCGGGACAGGGGATGGCTACACCTTC. Its translation: CASSPGTGDGYTF.

The CDR3 DNA follows: TGTGCCAGCAGCTTCGCAGGGGATGGTACAGATACGCAGTATTTT. Its protein product is CASSFAGDGTDTQYF. V gene TRBV11-2 combines with J gene TRBJ2-3; D is possibly TRBD1 (6 bases). The germline CDR1 and CDR2 sequences are SGHAT and FQNNGV. V was trimmed by 3 bases and J by 3 bases, leaving 13 bases between them. The CDR3 length is 15 residues.

The chain joins TRBV4-1 to TRBJ1-2; 8 bases are shared with TRBD1. The CDR3 runs to 16 residues. Germline CDR1 reads MGHRA; CDR2 reads YSYEKL. V lost 1 base to trimming and J lost 8 bases; unmatched junction nucleotides: 12. The CDR3 is CASSQVPGQANVGYTF. CDR3 coding DNA: TGCGCCAGCAGCCAAGTGCCGGGACAGGCTAATGTCGGCTACACCTTC.

The rearrangement links TRBV19 to TRBJ1-4; the D is unclear. The CDR3 has 14 residues. Deletions cut 6 bases from V and 5 bases from J, with 13 bases between. CDR1 is LNHDA and CDR2 is SQIVND in the germline V gene (reference sequence). CDR3: CASRSLSANEKLFF. CDR3 DNA: TGTGCCAGTAGATCCCTTTCAGCAAATGAAAAACTGTTTTTT.

The chain couples TRBV7-2 to TRBJ1-4; no firm D call. CDR1 SGHTA and CDR2 FQGNSA come from the germline V gene. V was pared by 3 bases and J by 3 bases, with 5 bases between. The CDR3 is made up of 13 amino acids. This chain's CDR3 is CASSFLANEKLFF. In DNA, the CDR3 is TGTGCCAGCAGCTTTCTGGCTAATGAAAAACTGTTTTTT.

The CDR3 bases are TGTGCCAGCAGCCACCTACGAGGGACAAATCCGGATAATTCACCCCTCCACTTT. Its protein is CASSHLRGTNPDNSPLHF. This chain links TRBV5-5 with TRBJ1-6; D possibly corresponds to TRBD1 (6 bases). V lost 4 bases to trimming and J lost 5 bases, with 22 bases between them. Germline values: CDR1 SGHKS, CDR2 YYEKEE (reference sequence). This CDR3 is 18 amino acids long. Complete variable domain (other parts from reference TRBV5-5 and TRBJ1-6): DAGVTQSPTHLIKTRGQQVTLRCSPISGHKSVSWYQQVLGQGPQFIFQYYEKEERGRGNFPDRFSARQFPNYSSELNVNALLLGDSALYLCASSHLRGTNPDNSPLHFGNGTRLTVT.

The rearrangement joins TRBV5-1 to TRBJ1-2; D uncertain. The germline gives CDR1 SGHRS, CDR2 YFSETQ. The CDR3 totals 11 residues. V lost 5 bases and J lost 3, with 5 bases in between. Here the CDR3 reads CASRRDYGYTF. DNA of the CDR3: TGCGCCAGCAGGAGGGACTATGGCTACACCTTC.